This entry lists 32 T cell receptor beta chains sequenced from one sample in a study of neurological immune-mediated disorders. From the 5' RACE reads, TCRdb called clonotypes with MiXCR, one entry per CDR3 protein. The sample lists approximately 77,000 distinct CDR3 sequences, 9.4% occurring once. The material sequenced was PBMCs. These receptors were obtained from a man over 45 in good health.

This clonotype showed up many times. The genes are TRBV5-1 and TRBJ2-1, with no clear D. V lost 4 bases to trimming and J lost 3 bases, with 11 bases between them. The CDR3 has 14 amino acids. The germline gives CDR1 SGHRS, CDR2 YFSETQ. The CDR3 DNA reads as TGCGCCAGCAGCAGGCCGGCTAACTACAATGAGCAGTTCTTC. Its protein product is CASSRPANYNEQFF.

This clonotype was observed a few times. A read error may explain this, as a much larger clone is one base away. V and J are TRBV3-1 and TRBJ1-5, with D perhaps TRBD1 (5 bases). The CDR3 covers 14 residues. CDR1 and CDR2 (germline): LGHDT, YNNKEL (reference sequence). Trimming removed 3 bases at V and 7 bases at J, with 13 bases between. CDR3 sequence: CASSQAQGRQPQHF. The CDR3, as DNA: TGTGCCAGCAGCCAGGCTCAGGGAAGGCAGCCCCAGCATTTT. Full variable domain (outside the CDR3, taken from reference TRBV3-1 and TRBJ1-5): DTAVSQTPKYLVTQMGNDKSIKCEQNLGHDTMYWYKQDSKKFLKIMFSYNNKELIINETVPNRFSPKSPDKAHLNLHINSLELGDSAVYFCASSQAQGRQPQHFGDGTRLSIL.

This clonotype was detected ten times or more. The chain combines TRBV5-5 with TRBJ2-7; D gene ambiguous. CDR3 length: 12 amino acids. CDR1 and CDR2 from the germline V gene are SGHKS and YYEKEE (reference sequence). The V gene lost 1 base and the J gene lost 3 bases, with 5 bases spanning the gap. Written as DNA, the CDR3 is TGTGCCAGCAGCTTGAACGGCTACGAGCAGTACTTC. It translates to CASSLNGYEQYF.

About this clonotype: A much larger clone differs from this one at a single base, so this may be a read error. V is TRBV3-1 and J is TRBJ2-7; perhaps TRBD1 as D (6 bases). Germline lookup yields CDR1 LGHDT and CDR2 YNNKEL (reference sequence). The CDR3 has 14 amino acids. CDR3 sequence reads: CSSSPTGVSYEQYF. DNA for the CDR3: TGTTCCAGCAGCCCGACAGGAGTCTCCTACGAGCAGTACTTC.

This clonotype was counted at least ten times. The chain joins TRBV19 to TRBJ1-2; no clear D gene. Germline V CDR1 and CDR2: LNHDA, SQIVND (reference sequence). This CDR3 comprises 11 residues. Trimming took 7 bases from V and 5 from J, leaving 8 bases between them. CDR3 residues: CASKIGYGYTF. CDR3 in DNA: TGTGCCAGTAAGATCGGTTATGGCTACACCTTC.

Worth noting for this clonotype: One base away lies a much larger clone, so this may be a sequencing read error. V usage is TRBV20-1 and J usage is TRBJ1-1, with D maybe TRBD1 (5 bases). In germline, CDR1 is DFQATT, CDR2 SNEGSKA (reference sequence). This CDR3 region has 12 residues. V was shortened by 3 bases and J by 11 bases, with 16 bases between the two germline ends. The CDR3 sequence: CSASAPGVRAFF. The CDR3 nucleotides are TGCAGTGCTAGCGCGCCGGGGGTGCGGGCTTTCTTT.

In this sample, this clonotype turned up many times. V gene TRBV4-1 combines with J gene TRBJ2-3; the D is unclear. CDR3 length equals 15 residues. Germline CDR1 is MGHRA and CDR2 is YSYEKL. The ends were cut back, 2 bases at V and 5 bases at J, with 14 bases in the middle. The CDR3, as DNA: TGCGCCAGCAGCCAAAATACGGGTGCCGGAGATACGCAGTATTTT. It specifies CASSQNTGAGDTQYF.

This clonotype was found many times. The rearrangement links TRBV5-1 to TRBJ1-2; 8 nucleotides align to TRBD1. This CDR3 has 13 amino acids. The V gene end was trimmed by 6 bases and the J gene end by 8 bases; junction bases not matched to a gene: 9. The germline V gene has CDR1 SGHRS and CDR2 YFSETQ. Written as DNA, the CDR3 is TGCGCCAGCACCGCCGACAGGGGAGGCGGCTACACCTTC. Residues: CASTADRGGGYTF.

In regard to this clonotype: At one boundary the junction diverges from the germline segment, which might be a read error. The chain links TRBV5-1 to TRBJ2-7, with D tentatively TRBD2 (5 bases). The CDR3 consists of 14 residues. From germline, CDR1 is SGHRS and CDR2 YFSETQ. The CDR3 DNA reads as TGCACCAGCAGCTCTACGGGATCGGGCTACGAGCAGTACTTC. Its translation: CTSSSTGSGYEQYF.

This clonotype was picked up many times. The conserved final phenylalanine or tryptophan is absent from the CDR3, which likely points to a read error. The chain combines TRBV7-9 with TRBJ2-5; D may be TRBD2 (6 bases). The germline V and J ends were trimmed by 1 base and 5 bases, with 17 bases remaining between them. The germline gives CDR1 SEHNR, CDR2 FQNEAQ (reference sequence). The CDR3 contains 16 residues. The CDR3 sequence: CASSLERSQSGETQYS. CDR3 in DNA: TGTGCCAGCAGCTTAGAAAGGAGCCAGAGCGGGGAGACCCAGTACTCC.

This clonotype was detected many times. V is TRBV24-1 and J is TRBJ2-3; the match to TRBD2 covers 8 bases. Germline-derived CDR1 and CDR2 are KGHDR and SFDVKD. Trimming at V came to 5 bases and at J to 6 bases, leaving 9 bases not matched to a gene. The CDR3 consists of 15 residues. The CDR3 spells CATSGSSLAGDTQYF. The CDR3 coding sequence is TGTGCCACCAGTGGAAGTTCGCTAGCGGGTGATACGCAGTATTTT.

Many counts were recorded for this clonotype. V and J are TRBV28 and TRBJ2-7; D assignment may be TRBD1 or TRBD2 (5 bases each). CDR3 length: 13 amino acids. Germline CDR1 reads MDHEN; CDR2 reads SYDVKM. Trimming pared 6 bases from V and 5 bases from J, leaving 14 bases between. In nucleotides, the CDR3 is TGTGCCAGCAGCCAGGGACCGCTTAACGAGCAGTACTTC. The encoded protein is CASSQGPLNEQYF.

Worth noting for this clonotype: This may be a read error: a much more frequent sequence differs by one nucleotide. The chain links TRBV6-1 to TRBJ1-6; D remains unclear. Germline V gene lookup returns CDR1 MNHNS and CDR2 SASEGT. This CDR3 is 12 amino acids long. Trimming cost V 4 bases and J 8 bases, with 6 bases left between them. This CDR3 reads CASSVPDSPLHF. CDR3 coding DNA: TGTGCCAGCAGTGTCCCCGATTCACCCCTCCACTTT.

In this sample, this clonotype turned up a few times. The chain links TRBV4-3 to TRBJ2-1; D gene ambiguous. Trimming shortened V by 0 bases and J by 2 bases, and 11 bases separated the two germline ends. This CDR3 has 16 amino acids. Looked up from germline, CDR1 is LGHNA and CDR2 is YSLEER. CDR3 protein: CASSQDGVRTYNEQFF. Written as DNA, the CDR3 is TGCGCCAGCAGCCAAGACGGTGTACGGACCTACAATGAGCAGTTCTTC.

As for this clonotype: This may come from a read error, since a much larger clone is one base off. The DNA for the CDR3 is TGTGTCAGCAGGCCCACTAGCGAAGCCGGGGAGCTGTTTTTT. Translated, it gives CVSRPTSEAGELFF. The chain links TRBV6-2 or TRBV6-3 to TRBJ2-2; the match to TRBD2 covers 7 bases. This CDR3 has 14 amino acids. Germline V gene lookup returns CDR1 MNHEY and CDR2 SVGEGT.

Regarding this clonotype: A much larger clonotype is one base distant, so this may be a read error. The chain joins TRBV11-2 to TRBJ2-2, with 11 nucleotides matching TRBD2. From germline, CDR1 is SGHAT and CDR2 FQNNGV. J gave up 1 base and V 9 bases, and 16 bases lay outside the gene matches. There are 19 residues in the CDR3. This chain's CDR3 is CARRFLASGGPGNTGELFF. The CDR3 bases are TGTGCCAGACGGTTCCTGGCTAGCGGGGGGCCTGGGAACACCGGGGAGCTGTTTTTT.

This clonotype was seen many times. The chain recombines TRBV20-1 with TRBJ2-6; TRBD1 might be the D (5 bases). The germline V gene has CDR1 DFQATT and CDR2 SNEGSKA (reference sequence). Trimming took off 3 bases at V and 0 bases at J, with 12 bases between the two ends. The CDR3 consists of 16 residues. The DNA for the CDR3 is TGCAGTGCTAGTACAGGTGCCCACTCTGGGGCCAACGTCCTGACTTTC. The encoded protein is CSASTGAHSGANVLTF.

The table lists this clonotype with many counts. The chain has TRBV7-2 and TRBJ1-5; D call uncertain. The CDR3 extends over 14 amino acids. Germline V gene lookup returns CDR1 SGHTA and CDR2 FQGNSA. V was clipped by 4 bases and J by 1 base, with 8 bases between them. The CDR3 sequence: CASSSVSSNQPQHF. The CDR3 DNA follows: TGTGCCAGCAGCTCGGTCAGCAGCAATCAGCCCCAGCATTTT.

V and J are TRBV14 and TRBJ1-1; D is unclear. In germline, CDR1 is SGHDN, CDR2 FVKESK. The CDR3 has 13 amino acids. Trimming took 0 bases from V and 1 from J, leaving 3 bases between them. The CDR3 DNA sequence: TGTGCCAGCAGCCAAGAGTGGAACACTGAAGCTTTCTTT. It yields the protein CASSQEWNTEAFF. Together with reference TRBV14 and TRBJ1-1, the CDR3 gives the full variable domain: EAGVTQFPSHSVIEKGQTVTLRCDPISGHDNLYWYRRVMGKEIKFLLHFVKESKQDESGMPNNRFLAERTGGTYSTLKVQPAELEDSGVYFCASSQEWNTEAFFGQGTRLTVV.

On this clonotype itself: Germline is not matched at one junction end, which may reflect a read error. CDR3 amino acids: CASSVSRQGAKTQYF. As DNA, the CDR3 is TGTGCCAGCAGCGTTAGCCGACAGGGAGCCAAGACCCAGTACTTT. The chain has TRBV11-2 and TRBJ2-5; 7 bases match TRBD1. CDR1 and CDR2 from the germline V gene are SGHAT and FQNNGV. The CDR3 length is 15 residues.

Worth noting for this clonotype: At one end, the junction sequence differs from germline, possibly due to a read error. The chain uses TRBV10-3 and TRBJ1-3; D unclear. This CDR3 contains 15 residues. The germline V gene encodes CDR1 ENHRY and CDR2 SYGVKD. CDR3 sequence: CTIRRRADYGNTIYF. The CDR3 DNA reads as TGTACCATCAGAAGACGGGCCGACTATGGAAACACCATATATTTT.

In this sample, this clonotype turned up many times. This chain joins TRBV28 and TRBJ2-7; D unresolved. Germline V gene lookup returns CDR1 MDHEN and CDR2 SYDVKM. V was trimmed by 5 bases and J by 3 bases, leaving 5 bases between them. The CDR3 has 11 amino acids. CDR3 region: CASSVHYEQYF. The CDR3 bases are TGTGCCAGCAGTGTCCACTACGAGCAGTACTTC.

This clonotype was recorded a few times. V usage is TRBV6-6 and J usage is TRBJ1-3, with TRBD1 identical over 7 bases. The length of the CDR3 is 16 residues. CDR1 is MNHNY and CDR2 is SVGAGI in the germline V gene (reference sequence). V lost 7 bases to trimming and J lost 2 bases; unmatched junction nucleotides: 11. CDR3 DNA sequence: TGTGCCAGCATAGACAGGGCCTATTCCCCTGGAAACACCATATATTTT. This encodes CASIDRAYSPGNTIYF.

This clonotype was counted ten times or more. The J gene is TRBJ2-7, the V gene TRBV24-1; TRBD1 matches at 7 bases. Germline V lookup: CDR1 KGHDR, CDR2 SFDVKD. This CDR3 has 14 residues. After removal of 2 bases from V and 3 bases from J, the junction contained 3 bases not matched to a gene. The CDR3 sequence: CATSDSDRFYEQYF. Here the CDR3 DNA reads TGTGCCACCAGTGATTCGGACAGGTTCTACGAGCAGTACTTC.

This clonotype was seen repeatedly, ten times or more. CDR3 loop: CSASRGNTEAFF. CDR3 nucleotide sequence: TGCAGTGCTAGCAGGGGGAACACTGAAGCTTTCTTT. The chain couples TRBV20-1 to TRBJ1-1, with a tentative D call TRBD1 (6 bases). The germline gives CDR1 DFQATT, CDR2 SNEGSKA (reference sequence). This CDR3 region has 12 residues. V was trimmed by 3 bases and J by 1 base, leaving 6 bases between them.

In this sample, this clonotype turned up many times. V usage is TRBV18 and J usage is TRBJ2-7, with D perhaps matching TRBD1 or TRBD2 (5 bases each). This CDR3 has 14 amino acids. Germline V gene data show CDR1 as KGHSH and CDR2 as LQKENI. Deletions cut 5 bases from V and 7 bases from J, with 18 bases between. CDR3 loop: CASSAPGPEKEQYF. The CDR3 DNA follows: TGTGCCAGCTCAGCGCCGGGGCCGGAAAAAGAGCAGTACTTC.

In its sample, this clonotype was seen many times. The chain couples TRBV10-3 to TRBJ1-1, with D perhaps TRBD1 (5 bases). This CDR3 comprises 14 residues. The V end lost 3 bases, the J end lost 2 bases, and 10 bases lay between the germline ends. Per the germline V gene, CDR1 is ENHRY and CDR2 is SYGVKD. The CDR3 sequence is CAISERGDNTEAFF. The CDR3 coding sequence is TGTGCCATCAGTGAACGAGGGGATAACACTGAAGCTTTCTTT.

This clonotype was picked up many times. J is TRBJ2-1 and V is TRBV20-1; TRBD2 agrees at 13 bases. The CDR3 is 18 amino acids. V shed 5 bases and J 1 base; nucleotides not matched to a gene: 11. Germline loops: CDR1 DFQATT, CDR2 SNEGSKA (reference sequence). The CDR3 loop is CSAGGLAGFLGSYNEQFF. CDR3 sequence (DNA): TGCAGTGCTGGGGGACTAGCGGGATTTTTAGGTTCCTACAATGAGCAGTTCTTC.

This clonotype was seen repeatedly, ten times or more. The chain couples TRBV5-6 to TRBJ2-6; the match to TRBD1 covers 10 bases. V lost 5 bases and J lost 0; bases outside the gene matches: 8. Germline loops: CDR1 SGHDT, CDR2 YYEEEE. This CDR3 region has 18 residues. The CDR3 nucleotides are TGTGCCAGCAGGCGGGGGACAGGGGCCCACTCTGGGGCCAACGTCCTGACTTTC. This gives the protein CASRRGTGAHSGANVLTF. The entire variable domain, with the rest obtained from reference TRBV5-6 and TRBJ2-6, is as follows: DAGVTQSPTHLIKTRGQQVTLRCSPKSGHDTVSWYQQALGQGPQFIFQYYEEEERQRGNFPDRFSGHQFPNYSSELNVNALLLGDSALYLCASRRGTGAHSGANVLTFGAGSRLTVL.

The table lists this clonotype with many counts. In nucleotides, the CDR3 is TGTGCCAGCGGGACAGGGGGCGCAAATACGCAGTATTTT. Protein product: CASGTGGANTQYF. V and J are TRBV19 and TRBJ2-3, with TRBD1 identical over 12 bases. CDR1 and CDR2 (germline): LNHDA, SQIVND (reference sequence). Losses at the gene ends were 9 bases for V and 7 bases for J; bases not matched to a gene: 5. The CDR3 sequence is 13 residues long.

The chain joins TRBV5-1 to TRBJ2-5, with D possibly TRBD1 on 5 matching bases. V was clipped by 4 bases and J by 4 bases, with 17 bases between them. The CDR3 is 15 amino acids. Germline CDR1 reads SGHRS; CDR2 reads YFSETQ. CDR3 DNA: TGCGCCAGCAGCACCCTACAGGCGGCCTTAGAGACCCAGTACTTC. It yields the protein CASSTLQAALETQYF. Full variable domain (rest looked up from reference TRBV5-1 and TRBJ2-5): KAGVTQTPRYLIKTRGQQVTLSCSPISGHRSVSWYQQTPGQGLQFLFEYFSETQRNKGNFPGRFSGRQFSNSRSEMNVSTLELGDSALYLCASSTLQAALETQYFGPGTRLLVL.

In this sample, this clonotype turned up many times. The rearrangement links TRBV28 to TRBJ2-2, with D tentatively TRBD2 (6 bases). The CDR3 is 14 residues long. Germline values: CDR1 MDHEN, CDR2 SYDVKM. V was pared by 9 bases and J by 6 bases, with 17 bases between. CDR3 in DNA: TGTGCCAGTGGACTCCTAGCGCCCCCCGGGGAGCTGTTTTTT. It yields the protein CASGLLAPPGELFF.